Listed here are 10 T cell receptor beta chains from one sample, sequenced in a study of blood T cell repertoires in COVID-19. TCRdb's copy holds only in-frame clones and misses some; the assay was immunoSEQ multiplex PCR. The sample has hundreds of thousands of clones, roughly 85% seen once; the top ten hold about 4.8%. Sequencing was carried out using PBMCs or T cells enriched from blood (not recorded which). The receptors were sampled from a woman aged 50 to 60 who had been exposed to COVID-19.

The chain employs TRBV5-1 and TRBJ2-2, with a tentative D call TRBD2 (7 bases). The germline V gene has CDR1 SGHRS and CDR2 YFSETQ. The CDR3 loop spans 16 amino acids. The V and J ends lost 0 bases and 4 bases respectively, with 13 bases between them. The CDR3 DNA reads TGCGCCAGCAGCTTGGTCGGGGGGCGAGTCACCGGGGAGCTGTTTTTT. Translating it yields CASSLVGGRVTGELFF.

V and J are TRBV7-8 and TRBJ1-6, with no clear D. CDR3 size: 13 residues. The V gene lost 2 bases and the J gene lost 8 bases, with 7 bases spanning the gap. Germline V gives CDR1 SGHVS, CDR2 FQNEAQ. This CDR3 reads CASSLFPDSPLHF. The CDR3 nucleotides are TGTGCCAGCAGCTTATTCCCTGATTCACCCCTCCACTTT.

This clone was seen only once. The CDR3 DNA follows: TGTGCCAGCAGCTTAGCACAGGGGGCGAGTGAGACCCAGTACTTC. Amino acids: CASSLAQGASETQYF. V is TRBV7-6 and J is TRBJ2-5, with TRBD1 identical over 9 bases. Germline V gives CDR1 SGHVS, CDR2 FNYEAQ. CDR3 length equals 15 residues. J was trimmed by 5 bases and V by 0 bases; bases with no gene match: 4.

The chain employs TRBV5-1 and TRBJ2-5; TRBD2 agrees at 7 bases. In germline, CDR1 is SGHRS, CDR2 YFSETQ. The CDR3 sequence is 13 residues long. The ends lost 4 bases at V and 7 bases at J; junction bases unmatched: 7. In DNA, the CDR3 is TGCGCCAGCAGCCCCTTCTCGGGAGGGACCCAGTACTTC. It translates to CASSPFSGGTQYF.

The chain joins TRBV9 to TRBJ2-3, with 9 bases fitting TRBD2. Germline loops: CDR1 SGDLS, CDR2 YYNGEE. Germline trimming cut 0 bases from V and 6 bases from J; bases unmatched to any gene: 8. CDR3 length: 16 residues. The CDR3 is CASSVAAGGQGDTQYF. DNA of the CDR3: TGTGCCAGCAGCGTAGCCGCGGGGGGGCAGGGGGATACGCAGTATTTT.

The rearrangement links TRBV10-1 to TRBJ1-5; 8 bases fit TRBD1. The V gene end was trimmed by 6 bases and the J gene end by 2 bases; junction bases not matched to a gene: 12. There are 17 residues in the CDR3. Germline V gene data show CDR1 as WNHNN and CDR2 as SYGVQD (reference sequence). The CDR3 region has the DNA TGCGCCAGCAGCCCGACAGGGGAGGACGTTGGCAATCAGCCCCAGCATTTT. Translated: CASSPTGEDVGNQPQHF.

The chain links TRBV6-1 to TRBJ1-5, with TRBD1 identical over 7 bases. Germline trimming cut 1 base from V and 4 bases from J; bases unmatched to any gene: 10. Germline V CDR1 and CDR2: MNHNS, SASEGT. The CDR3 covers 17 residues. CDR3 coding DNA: TGTGCCAGCAGTGAAGGAGGGTCAGGGGGAGGAAATCAGCCCCAGCATTTT. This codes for CASSEGGSGGGNQPQHF.

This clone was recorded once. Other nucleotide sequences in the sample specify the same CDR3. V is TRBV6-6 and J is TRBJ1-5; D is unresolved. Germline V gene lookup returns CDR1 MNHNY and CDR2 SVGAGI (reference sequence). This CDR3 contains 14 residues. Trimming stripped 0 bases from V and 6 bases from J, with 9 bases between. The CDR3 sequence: CASSYSGEGQPQHF. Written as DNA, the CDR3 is TGTGCCAGCAGTTACTCGGGAGAAGGTCAGCCCCAGCATTTT.

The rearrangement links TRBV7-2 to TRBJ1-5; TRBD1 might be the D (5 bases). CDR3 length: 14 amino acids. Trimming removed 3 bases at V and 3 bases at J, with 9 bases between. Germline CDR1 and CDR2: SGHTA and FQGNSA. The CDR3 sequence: CASSLGGANQPQHF. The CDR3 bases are TGTGCCAGCAGCTTGGGGGGAGCCAATCAGCCCCAGCATTTT.

This CDR3 is CASSYGSRGGTEAFF. DNA for the CDR3: TGTGCCAGCAGTTATGGGTCTCGGGGGGGGACTGAAGCTTTCTTT. The gene calls are TRBV28 and TRBJ1-1; a weak D match, TRBD1 (5 bases). Germline loops: CDR1 MDHEN, CDR2 SYDVKM. Trimming removed 4 bases from V and 5 bases from J, with 17 bases in between. The CDR3 loop spans 15 amino acids.